This TCR beta chain was identified during a study of a mutant IDH1 vaccine in newly diagnosed glioma. Study in general: Administration of eight vaccinations to patients took place in weeks 1, 3, 5, 7, 11, 15, 19, 23. Initiation of the vaccine course occurred 4-6 weeks after radiotherapy alone, or alongside temozolomide cycles. Mean patient age was about 40 years; roughly 62% were male and approximately 40% female. Most patients had radiochemotherapy with temozolomide before enrollment; others had one alone.

A note on this clone: The antigen is not known.

Sequenced by immunoSEQ multiplex PCR; TCRdb stores in-frame clones only, minus some. In the table there are about 30,000 clones, 90% of which are singletons. Time point here: week 11, during vaccination. The investigators gave 300 ug of mutant IDH1 20-mer peptide in each vaccine dose, together with topical imiquimod. The sequence derives from a man between 18 and 29 years old with glioma. Material: PBMCs, obtained from a glioma patient whose treatment included an IDH1 peptide vaccine.

In DNA form, the CDR3 reads TGTGCCAGCAGCCAGGTGACTAACGAGCAGTACTTC. Amino acid sequence: CASSQVTNEQYF. The chain employs TRBV7-2 and TRBJ2-7, with D perhaps TRBD2 (5 bases). This CDR3 region has 12 residues. CDR1 and CDR2 (germline): SGHTA, FQGNSA. V was trimmed by 5 bases and J by 5 bases, leaving 10 bases between them.